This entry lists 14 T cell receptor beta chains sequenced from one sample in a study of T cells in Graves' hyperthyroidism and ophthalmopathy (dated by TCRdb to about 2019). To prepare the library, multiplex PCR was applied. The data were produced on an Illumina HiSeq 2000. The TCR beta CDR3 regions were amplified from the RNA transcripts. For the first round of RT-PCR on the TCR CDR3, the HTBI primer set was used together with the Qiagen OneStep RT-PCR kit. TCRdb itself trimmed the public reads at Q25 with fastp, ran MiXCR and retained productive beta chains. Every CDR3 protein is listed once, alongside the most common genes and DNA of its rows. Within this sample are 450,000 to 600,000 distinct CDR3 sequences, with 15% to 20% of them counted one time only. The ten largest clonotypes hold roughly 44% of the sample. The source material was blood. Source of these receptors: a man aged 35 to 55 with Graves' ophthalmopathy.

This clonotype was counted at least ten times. CDR3 region: CASSPHPAGVETDTQYF. DNA for the CDR3: TGTGCCAGCAGCCCGCACCCAGCGGGAGTCGAAACAGATACGCAGTATTTT. This chain uses TRBV11-1 with TRBJ2-3; 8 nucleotides align to TRBD2. This CDR3 is 17 amino acids long. The V segment lost 5 bases and the J segment 3 bases; nucleotides outside the gene matches: 13. Germline V gene sequence: CDR1 SGHAT, CDR2 FQDESV (reference sequence).

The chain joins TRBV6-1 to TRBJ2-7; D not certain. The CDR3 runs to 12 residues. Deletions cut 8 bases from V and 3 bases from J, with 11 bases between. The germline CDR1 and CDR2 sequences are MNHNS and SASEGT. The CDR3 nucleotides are TGTGCCAGCGGTCTGTCTGTCTACGAGCAGTACTTC. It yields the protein CASGLSVYEQYF.

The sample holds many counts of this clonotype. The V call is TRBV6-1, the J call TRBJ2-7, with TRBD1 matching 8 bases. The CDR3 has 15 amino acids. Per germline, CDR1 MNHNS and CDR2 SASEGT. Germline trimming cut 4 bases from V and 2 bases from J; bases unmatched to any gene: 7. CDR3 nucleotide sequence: TGTGCCAGCAGTGCTCAGGGGGCGCGCCCCTACGAGCAGTACTTC. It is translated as CASSAQGARPYEQYF.

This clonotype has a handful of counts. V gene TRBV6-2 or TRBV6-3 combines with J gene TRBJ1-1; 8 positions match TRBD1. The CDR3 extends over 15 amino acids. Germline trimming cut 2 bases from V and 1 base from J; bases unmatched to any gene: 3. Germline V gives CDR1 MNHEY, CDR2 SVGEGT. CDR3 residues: CASSYGTGGNTEAFF. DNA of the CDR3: TGTGCCAGCAGTTACGGAACAGGGGGGAACACTGAAGCTTTCTTT.

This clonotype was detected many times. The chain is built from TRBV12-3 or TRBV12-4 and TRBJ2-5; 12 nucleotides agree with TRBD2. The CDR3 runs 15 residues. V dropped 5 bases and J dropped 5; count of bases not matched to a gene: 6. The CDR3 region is CASSPLAGGPETQYF. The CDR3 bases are TGTGCCAGCAGTCCCCTAGCGGGGGGGCCGGAGACCCAGTACTTC.

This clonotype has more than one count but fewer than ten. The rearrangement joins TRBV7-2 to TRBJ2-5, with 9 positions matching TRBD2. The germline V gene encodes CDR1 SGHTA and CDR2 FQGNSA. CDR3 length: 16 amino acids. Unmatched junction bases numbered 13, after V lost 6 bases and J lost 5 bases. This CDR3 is CASSGPDAGGRETQYF. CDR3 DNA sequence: TGTGCCAGCAGTGGCCCAGACGCGGGGGGGAGGGAGACCCAGTACTTC.

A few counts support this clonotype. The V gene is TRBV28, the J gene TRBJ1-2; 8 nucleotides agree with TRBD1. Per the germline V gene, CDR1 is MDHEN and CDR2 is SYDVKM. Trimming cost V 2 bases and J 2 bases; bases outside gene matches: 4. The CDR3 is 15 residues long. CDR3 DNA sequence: TGTGCCAGCAGTTTAGGACAGGGAAAAAACTATGGCTACACCTTC. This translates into CASSLGQGKNYGYTF.

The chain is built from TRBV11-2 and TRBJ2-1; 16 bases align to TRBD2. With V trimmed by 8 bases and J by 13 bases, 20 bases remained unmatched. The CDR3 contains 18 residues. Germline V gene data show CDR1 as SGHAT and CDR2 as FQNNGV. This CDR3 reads CASGYPPTGTSGRASQFF. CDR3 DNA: TGTGCCAGCGGATACCCCCCTACCGGGACTAGCGGGAGGGCCAGTCAGTTCTTC.

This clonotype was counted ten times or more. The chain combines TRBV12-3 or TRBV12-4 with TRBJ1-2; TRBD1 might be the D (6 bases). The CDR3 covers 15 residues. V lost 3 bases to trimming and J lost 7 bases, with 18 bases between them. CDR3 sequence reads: CASSLAAAGARGYTF. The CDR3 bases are TGTGCCAGCAGTTTGGCTGCAGCGGGGGCCCGTGGCTACACCTTC.

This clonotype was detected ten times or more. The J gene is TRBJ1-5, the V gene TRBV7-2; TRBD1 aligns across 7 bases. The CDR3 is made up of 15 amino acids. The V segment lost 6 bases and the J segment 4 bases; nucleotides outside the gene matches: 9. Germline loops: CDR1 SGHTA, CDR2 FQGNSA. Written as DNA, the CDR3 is TGTGCCAGCAGTCAGGGGGGGCTTAGGAATCAGCCCCAGCATTTT. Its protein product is CASSQGGLRNQPQHF.

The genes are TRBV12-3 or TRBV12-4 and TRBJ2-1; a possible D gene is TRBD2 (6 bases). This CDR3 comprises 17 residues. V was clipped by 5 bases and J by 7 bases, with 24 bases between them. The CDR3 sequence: CASSEEPSVGRWNEQFF. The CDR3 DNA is TGTGCCAGCAGTGAAGAACCTAGCGTTGGGAGATGGAATGAGCAGTTCTTC.

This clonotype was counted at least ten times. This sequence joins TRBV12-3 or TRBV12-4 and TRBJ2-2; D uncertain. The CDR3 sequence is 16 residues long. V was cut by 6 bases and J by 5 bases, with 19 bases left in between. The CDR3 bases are TGTGCCAGCAGCCCCAAGGGTAGATTACGGACCGGGGAGCTGTTTTTT. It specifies CASSPKGRLRTGELFF.

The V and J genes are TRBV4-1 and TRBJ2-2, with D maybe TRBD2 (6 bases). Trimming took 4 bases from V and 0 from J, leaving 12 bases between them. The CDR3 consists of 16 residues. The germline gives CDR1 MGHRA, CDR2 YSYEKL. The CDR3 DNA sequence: TGCGCCAGCAGCCCCGTGGGGGGTGCGAACACCGGGGAGCTGTTTTTT. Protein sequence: CASSPVGGANTGELFF.

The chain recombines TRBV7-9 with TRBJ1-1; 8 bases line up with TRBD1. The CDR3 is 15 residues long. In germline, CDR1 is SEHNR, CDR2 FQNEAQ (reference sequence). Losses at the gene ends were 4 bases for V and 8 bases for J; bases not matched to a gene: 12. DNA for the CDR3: TGTGCCAGCAGCTCCGGGACAGGCCCGGCCACCGAAGCTTTCTTT. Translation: CASSSGTGPATEAFF. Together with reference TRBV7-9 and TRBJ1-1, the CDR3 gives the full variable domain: DTGVSQNPRHKITKRGQNVTFRCDPISEHNRLYWYRQTLGQGPEFLTYFQNEAQLEKSRLLSDRFSAERPKGSFSTLEIQRTEQGDSAMYLCASSSGTGPATEAFFGQGTRLTVV.